This T cell receptor (beta chain) stems from a study of memory CD4+ T cells and cytomegalovirus serostatus (dated by TCRdb to between 2018 and 2021). Concerning the study at large: The cohort comprised around 35 healthy Belgian adults, 9 CMV seropositive and around 24 CMV seronegative. To replicate a published TCR-based CMV serostatus classifier, the study sequenced CD4+ memory TCRbeta repertoires from a Belgian cohort whose cytomegalovirus serostatus was known. Beyond this particular receptor, the publication reports: Only CD4+CD45RO+ memory cells were sequenced, unlike the original study, which covered naive and memory CD4+ and CD8+ populations. Among the 160 or so previously reported CMV-associated TCRbeta sequences, over 65 showed up in the CD4+ memory repertoires, with each one found in between one and five individuals. Results were interpreted as suggesting that the CMV-associated TCR signature is largely present in the CD4+ memory repertoire. CMV serostatus prediction reached a median bootstrapped AUC of about 0.94 with the original framework and around 0.91 with a US-trained random forest. On the Belgian cohort, the classifier built on the original framework reached a median bootstrapped AUC of about 0.95, with a 95% CI of 0.76-1.00.

In this sample, this clone turned up once. The clone's antigen remains unknown. No qualities accompany the bases; no much larger clone lies one base away. Single viable CD3+CD4+CD8-CD45RO+ cells were sorted as memory CD4+ T cells on a FACSAria II. CMV serostatus was determined using a Roche Elecsys assay that detects serum IgG against CMV pp150, pp28, p38 and p52. After thawing, total CD4+ T cells were enriched by positive selection with CD4 magnetic microbeads. The samples came from a different study that was designed specifically to examine the CD4+ T cell memory repertoire. Peripheral blood mononuclear cells were isolated and cryopreserved according to standard operating procedures, and serum was kept at -80 degrees C. Staining used CD3-PerCP (BW264/56), CD4-APC (RPA-T4), CD45RO-PE (UCHT1) and CD8-Pacific Orange (3B5) antibodies, with Sytox blue excluding non-viable cells. The Quick-DNA Microprep Kit was used to extract genomic DNA from the sorted cells. Amplification of TCRbeta DNA was done with the immunoSEQ hsTCRbeta kit, following the protocol from the manufacturer. An Illumina MiSeq instrument was used to sequence the TCRbeta libraries. The authors' analysis ran thus. Following removal of out-of-frame sequences, 2 million to 2.5 million distinct TCRbeta sequences were retained, with an average of about 70,000 per individual. Each individual was scored using the number of 170 or so previously reported CMV-associated TCRbeta sequences that the individual carried and the total number of productive distinct TCRbeta sequences. A beta-binomial model was reimplemented in Python, and random forests from scikit-learn, run with default parameters, were trained on data from the US cohort. Classifier performance on the Belgian cohort was summarized as median AUC with percentile confidence intervals calculated over 10,000 bootstrap iterations. As stored in TCRdb, this immuneACCESS dataset retains in-frame rearrangements with V and J assigned. A fraction of the clones does not appear; measured against another copy, unresolved V genes explain less than half of the discrepancy, and the remainder lacks a known reason. V and J calls and clone size come straight from that table; D and trimming were deduced from the DNA. The sample table contains around 61,000 clones; only one count was recorded for roughly 82% of them. In total, the top ten clones hold roughly 0.4% of the sample.

Relative to germline, V is 0 bases shorter and J is 7 bases shorter, with 14 bases between their ends. The CDR3 measures 15 amino acids from cysteine to phenylalanine. The CDR3 DNA has 45 bases and is translated from base 1. The CDR1 and CDR2 encoded by the germline V gene are SGDLS and YYNGEE. The rearranged chain carries TRBV9 and TRBJ2-1; TRBD1 is perhaps the D gene, given 5 matching bases. The sample comprised memory CD4+ T cells from blood. The clonotype was recovered from an adult in good health and CMV-seronegative. The bases read TGTGCCAGCAGCGTAGTTGCGCAATCAGGGAATGAGCAGTTCTTC. The encoded protein is CASSVVAQSGNEQFF.